This T cell receptor (beta chain) was identified during a study of blood T cell repertoires in COVID-19. V shed 8 bases and J 3 bases; nucleotides not matched to a gene: 6. CDR3 size: 14 residues. Germline-derived CDR1 and CDR2 are MGHRA and YSYEKL. TCRdb keeps only in-frame clones here, not all; method: immunoSEQ multiplex PCR. In the table there are around 130,000 clones, approximately 84% of which are singletons. In terms of age and location, participants ranged from roughly 18 to 100 years and lived in roughly 22 US areas. J is TRBJ2-3 and V is TRBV4-1; 9 bases align to TRBD1. The origin of this receptor is a woman in her fifties or sixties with acute COVID-19. Specimen: PBMCs or T cells enriched from blood (not recorded which). In DNA, the CDR3 is TGCGCCAGCGGAAGGGACAGGGAAACAGATACGCAGTATTTT. It yields the protein CASGRDRETDTQYF.